These 29 T cell receptor beta chains were all obtained from the same sample, sequenced in a study of shared clonotypes between healthy human individuals. The protocol was immunoSEQ multiplex PCR, while the TCRdb copy is restricted to in-frame clones and leaves out a portion. Among some 2.1 million clones listed, 93% were seen once. Cells designated naive CD8 were CD45RO-negative and were positively selected for CCR7, with terminally differentiated effector memory CD45RA+ cells excluded. Sequenced material: naive CD8+ T cells from PBMCs. These receptors all stem from a man younger than 30 in good health. Some clones in this sample may be carry-over from other donors' samples.

This rearrangement joins TRBV4-1 to TRBJ2-2; D may be TRBD2 (6 bases). This CDR3 has 16 residues. Per germline, CDR1 MGHRA and CDR2 YSYEKL. Trimming cost V 1 base and J 4 bases, with 13 bases left between them. CDR3 bases: TGCGCCAGCAGCCAAGGGGCGGGAACGGGCACCGGGGAGCTGTTTTTT. This sequence encodes CASSQGAGTGTGELFF.

V gene TRBV4-3 combines with J gene TRBJ2-7; D may be TRBD2 (6 bases). Germline V gene sequence: CDR1 LGHNA, CDR2 YSLEER. V lost 3 bases and J lost 3, with 12 bases in between. The CDR3 sequence is 14 residues long. The CDR3 DNA reads as TGCGCCAGCAGCCACCCGCCGACTAGCTACGAGCAGTACTTC. Its protein product is CASSHPPTSYEQYF.

The genes are TRBV27 and TRBJ2-1, with D tentatively TRBD1 or TRBD2 (5 bases each). Germline V gene lookup returns CDR1 MNHEY and CDR2 SMNVEV (reference sequence). V gave up 3 bases and J gave up 2 bases, with 14 bases separating them. The CDR3 contains 16 residues. CDR3 sequence (DNA): TGTGCCAGCAGTTTGGGACGCGCTTCCCCCTACAATGAGCAGTTCTTC. Its translation: CASSLGRASPYNEQFF.

The table lists this clone with a count of one. Other DNA variants within this sample encode the same CDR3. The rearrangement uses TRBV27 and TRBJ1-2; D is unresolved. CDR1 MNHEY and CDR2 SMNVEV come from the germline V gene (reference sequence). This CDR3 is built from 14 residues. V lost 3 bases and J 2 bases, leaving 10 bases between the germline ends. This CDR3 reads CASSFGGSNYGYTF. The CDR3, as DNA: TGTGCCAGCAGTTTCGGAGGGTCCAACTATGGCTACACCTTC.

This rearrangement joins TRBV4-3 to TRBJ1-4, with unresolved D. Trimming removed 3 bases from V and 0 bases from J, with 14 bases in between. Germline lookup yields CDR1 LGHNA and CDR2 YSLEER. The CDR3 length is 17 residues. For the CDR3, the DNA is TGCGCCAGCAGCCAGGAGGGCCACAGTGCAACTAATGAAAAACTGTTTTTT. Translated, it gives CASSQEGHSATNEKLFF.

J is TRBJ1-1 and V is TRBV28; the D is unclear. Germline CDR1 reads MDHEN; CDR2 reads SYDVKM. The CDR3 extends over 13 amino acids. V was trimmed by 3 bases and J by 5 bases, leaving 10 bases between them. This CDR3 reads CASSLWGKTEAFF. CDR3 DNA: TGTGCCAGCAGTTTGTGGGGTAAGACTGAAGCTTTCTTT. The full variable domain, rest sourced from reference TRBV28 and TRBJ1-1, is DVKVTQSSRYLVKRTGEKVFLECVQDMDHENMFWYRQDPGLGLRLIYFSYDVKMKEKGDIPEGYSVSREKKERFSLILESASTNQTSMYLCASSLWGKTEAFFGQGTRLTVV.

V and J are TRBV27 and TRBJ2-1; possibly TRBD1 for D (6 bases). The V gene's germline CDR1 is MNHEY and CDR2 SMNVEV (reference sequence). This CDR3 has 14 amino acids. Trimming shortened V by 8 bases and J by 9 bases, and 20 bases separated the two germline ends. CDR3 nucleotide sequence: TGTGCCAGCCGCGAACCTTGGGGGCTGGGTGAGCAGTTCTTC. It specifies CASREPWGLGEQFF.

This chain uses TRBV5-1 with TRBJ2-7; D tentatively fits TRBD1 or TRBD2 (6 bases each). Deletions cut 0 bases from V and 2 bases from J, with 12 bases between. The CDR3 is made up of 15 amino acids. The germline V gene encodes CDR1 SGHRS and CDR2 YFSETQ. Written as DNA, the CDR3 is TGCGCCAGCAGCTTGGCACAGGGAGGACCCTACGAGCAGTACTTC. Translated: CASSLAQGGPYEQYF.

This sequence joins TRBV7-9 and TRBJ1-2; D possibly corresponds to TRBD1 (5 bases). Germline CDR1 is SEHNR and CDR2 is FQNEAQ (reference sequence). The CDR3 is 18 residues long. V shed 4 bases and J shed 9 bases, with 30 bases lying between them. The CDR3 loop reads CASSSKDVGRGEPVSYTF. CDR3 sequence (DNA): TGTGCCAGCAGCTCAAAAGACGTTGGTCGGGGGGAGCCTGTAAGCTACACCTTC.

DNA for the CDR3: TGTGCCAGCAGCCAAGATCGGGCCCGGTCCTACAATGAGCAGTTCTTC. Translating it yields CASSQDRARSYNEQFF. The rearrangement links TRBV14 to TRBJ2-1; D unresolved. Germline V gene sequence: CDR1 SGHDN, CDR2 FVKESK. This CDR3 region has 16 residues. The ends were cut back, 0 bases at V and 1 base at J, with 10 bases in the middle.

The rearrangement links TRBV19 to TRBJ2-7, with D perhaps assigned TRBD1 or TRBD2 (5 bases each). Germline loops: CDR1 LNHDA, CDR2 SQIVND (reference sequence). Trimming took 4 bases from V and 2 from J, leaving 21 bases between them. The CDR3 covers 17 residues. CDR3 sequence (DNA): TGTGCCAGTAGTAAGGGGAACAGGAGGCAGGTAGCCTACGAGCAGTACTTC. It yields the protein CASSKGNRRQVAYEQYF.

This chain joins TRBV5-3 and TRBJ2-3; D gene uncertain. TRBV5-3 is sorted into the ORF group, with uncertain function. V lost 1 base, J lost 0 bases, and 6 bases lay in between. This CDR3 comprises 14 residues. Written as DNA, the CDR3 is TGTGCCAGAAGCTTGCGGCTTAGCACAGATACGCAGTATTTT. It yields the protein CARSLRLSTDTQYF.

The rearrangement joins TRBV7-2 to TRBJ2-7, with 9 bases that match TRBD2. The CDR3 is made up of 16 amino acids. Germline V lookup: CDR1 SGHTA, CDR2 FQGNSA. Losses at the gene ends were 6 bases for V and 5 bases for J; bases not matched to a gene: 14. The CDR3 is CASSPVVAGVGHEQYF. CDR3 nucleotides: TGTGCCAGCAGTCCTGTGGTAGCGGGAGTGGGACACGAGCAGTACTTC.

This rearrangement joins TRBV29-1 to TRBJ2-7; D gene unclear. Per germline, CDR1 SQVTM and CDR2 ANQGSEA. Trimming pared 6 bases from V and 1 base from J, leaving 13 bases between. CDR3 length: 13 amino acids. The CDR3 here is CSVGTDRSYEQYF. The CDR3 nucleotides are TGCAGCGTGGGCACGGATCGGTCCTACGAGCAGTACTTC.

The rearrangement uses TRBV6-1 and TRBJ2-7; perhaps TRBD2 as D (5 bases). Germline V gene sequence: CDR1 MNHNS, CDR2 SASEGT. The CDR3 sequence is 11 residues long. Trimming removed 10 bases at V and 5 bases at J, with 12 bases between. CDR3 region: CATDLYNEQYF. The CDR3 region has the DNA TGTGCCACGGACTTATACAACGAGCAGTACTTC.

The V gene is TRBV11-2, the J gene TRBJ1-2; 7 nucleotides align to TRBD1. Germline V lookup: CDR1 SGHAT, CDR2 FQNNGV. The CDR3 spans 15 residues. V shed 1 base, J shed 9 bases, and the junction held 11 bases outside the gene matches. The CDR3 DNA reads TGTGCCAGCAGCTTAGGGGCCCGACAGGGTGGAAGCTACACCTTC. This gives the protein CASSLGARQGGSYTF. Full variable domain (outside the CDR3, taken from reference TRBV11-2 and TRBJ1-2): EAGVAQSPRYKIIEKRQSVAFWCNPISGHATLYWYQQILGQGPKLLIQFQNNGVVDDSQLPKDRFSAERLKGVDSTLKIQPAKLEDSAVYLCASSLGARQGGSYTFGSGTRLTVV.

This rearrangement joins TRBV10-3 to TRBJ2-3; D unclear. V shed 10 bases and J shed 3 bases, with 8 bases lying between them. This CDR3 has 11 residues. Looked up from germline, CDR1 is ENHRY and CDR2 is SYGVKD. The chain's CDR3 is CATDDTDTQYF. In DNA form, the CDR3 reads TGTGCCACGGACGATACAGATACGCAGTATTTT.

V is TRBV5-4 and J is TRBJ2-1; 12 bases match TRBD2. Germline lookup yields CDR1 SGHNT and CDR2 YYREEE (reference sequence). This CDR3 comprises 14 residues. V was clipped by 4 bases and J by 6 bases; unmatched bases: 2. CDR3 protein: CASSPGLAGNEQFF. The CDR3 DNA reads as TGTGCCAGCAGCCCGGGACTAGCGGGCAATGAGCAGTTCTTC.

The chain carries TRBV7-6 and TRBJ2-7; 7 nucleotides line up with TRBD1. V gave up 5 bases and J gave up 0 bases; unmatched junction bases: 7. The CDR3 is made up of 15 amino acids. CDR1 is SGHVS, CDR2 FNYEAQ, per germline. CDR3 sequence: CASSPRQGSSYEQYF. The DNA for the CDR3 is TGTGCCAGCAGCCCCCGACAGGGAAGCTCCTACGAGCAGTACTTC.

In DNA, the CDR3 is TGTGCCAGCAGTGTCACTCGGGGCAATCAGCCCCAGCATTTT. Amino acid sequence: CASSVTRGNQPQHF. This chain links TRBV27 with TRBJ1-5, with D unresolved. V was pared by 5 bases and J by 2 bases, with 10 bases between. Germline values: CDR1 MNHEY, CDR2 SMNVEV (reference sequence). The CDR3 is 14 residues long.

Concerning this clone: Other DNA sequences in this specimen translate into the identical CDR3. The DNA of the CDR3 is TGTGCCAGCAGTTTACCCGGCAACCCCTACGAGCAGTACTTC. Translation: CASSLPGNPYEQYF. The J gene is TRBJ2-7, the V gene TRBV27; D gene ambiguous. Germline V lookup: CDR1 MNHEY, CDR2 SMNVEV (reference sequence). With 2 bases removed from V and 2 bases from J, the gap between germline ends came to 10 bases. The CDR3 runs 14 residues.

V usage is TRBV5-4 and J usage is TRBJ1-1, with 8 bases aligning to TRBD1. This CDR3 contains 14 residues. V gave up 2 bases and J gave up 3 bases; unmatched junction bases: 3. The germline V gene encodes CDR1 SGHNT and CDR2 YYREEE (reference sequence). Here the CDR3 DNA reads TGTGCCAGCAGCTTAACAGGGGGGGACACTGAAGCTTTCTTT. Protein sequence: CASSLTGGDTEAFF.

The chain is built from TRBV28 and TRBJ2-7, with 11 bases lining up with TRBD2. With 7 bases clipped from V and 6 bases from J, the junction kept 5 bases outside the gene matches. Germline V gene data show CDR1 as MDHEN and CDR2 as SYDVKM. The CDR3 extends over 13 amino acids. CDR3 in amino acids: CASTLAGGREQYF. The CDR3 nucleotides are TGTGCCAGCACCCTAGCGGGAGGTCGCGAGCAGTACTTC.

The chain carries TRBV7-8 and TRBJ2-7; 9 bases are a match to TRBD2. After removal of 0 bases from V and 4 bases from J, the junction contained 7 bases not matched to a gene. CDR1 SGHVS and CDR2 FQNEAQ come from the germline V gene. The CDR3 spans 16 residues. CDR3 protein: CASSLARASGTYEQYF. CDR3 coding DNA: TGTGCCAGCAGCTTAGCGCGGGCTAGCGGGACGTACGAGCAGTACTTC. Complete variable domain (other parts from reference TRBV7-8 and TRBJ2-7): GAGVSQSPRYKVAKRGQDVALRCDPISGHVSLFWYQQALGQGPEFLTYFQNEAQLDKSGLPSDRFFAERPEGSVSTLKIQRTQQEDSAVYLCASSLARASGTYEQYFGPGTRLTVT.

The chain is built from TRBV13 and TRBJ1-4; D gene unclear. The CDR3 consists of 13 residues. V was clipped by 5 bases and J by 8 bases, with 12 bases between them. From germline, CDR1 is PRHDT and CDR2 FYEKMQ (reference sequence). The CDR3 reads CASSLRPGEKLFF. The CDR3 DNA reads as TGTGCCAGCAGCCTTCGACCAGGCGAAAAACTGTTTTTT.

The rearrangement joins TRBV20-1 to TRBJ1-2; no reliable D call. Trimming removed 6 bases from V and 6 bases from J, with 5 bases in between. The CDR3 totals 9 residues. Germline-derived CDR1 and CDR2 are DFQATT and SNEGSKA (reference sequence). The CDR3 bases are TGCAGTGCCACGAATGGCTACACCTTC. As protein: CSATNGYTF.

In this sample, this clone turned up once. The chain recombines TRBV7-9 with TRBJ1-1; D possibly corresponds to TRBD1 (6 bases). Looked up from germline, CDR1 is SEHNR and CDR2 is FQNEAQ (reference sequence). The CDR3 length is 11 residues. V was cut by 6 bases and J by 8 bases, with 10 bases left in between. For the CDR3, the DNA is TGTGCCAGCAGGGGGGCGGGAGAAGCTTTCTTT. Its protein is CASRGAGEAFF.

The rearrangement joins TRBV10-3 to TRBJ2-7; TRBD2 might be the D (5 bases). V dropped 6 bases and J dropped 6 bases, with 9 bases sitting between them. Germline V CDR1 and CDR2: ENHRY, SYGVKD. CDR3 length equals 11 residues. CDR3 DNA: TGTGCCATCAGGGCGGGTTCCGAGCAGTACTTC. It encodes CAIRAGSEQYF.

The chain combines TRBV6-6 with TRBJ2-3; TRBD2 matches 10 bases. The length of the CDR3 is 16 residues. Germline CDR1 reads MNHNY; CDR2 reads SVGAGI (reference sequence). The V segment lost 0 bases and the J segment 5 bases; nucleotides outside the gene matches: 5. The CDR3 nucleotides are TGTGCCAGCAGTTACTCTAGCGGGAGGCGAGGAGATACGCAGTATTTT. Translated: CASSYSSGRRGDTQYF.